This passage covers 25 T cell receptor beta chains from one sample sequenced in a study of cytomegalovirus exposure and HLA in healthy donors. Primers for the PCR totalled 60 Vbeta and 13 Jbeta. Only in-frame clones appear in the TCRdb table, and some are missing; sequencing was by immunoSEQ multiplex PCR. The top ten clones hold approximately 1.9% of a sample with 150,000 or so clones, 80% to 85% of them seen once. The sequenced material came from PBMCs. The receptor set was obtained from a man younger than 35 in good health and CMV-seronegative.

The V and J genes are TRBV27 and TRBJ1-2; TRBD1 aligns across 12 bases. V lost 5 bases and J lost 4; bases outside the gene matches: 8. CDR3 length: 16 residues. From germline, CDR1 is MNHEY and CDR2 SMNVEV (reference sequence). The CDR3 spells CASSPAGTGGFYGYTF. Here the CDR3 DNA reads TGTGCCAGCAGTCCGGCCGGGACAGGGGGCTTCTATGGCTACACCTTC.

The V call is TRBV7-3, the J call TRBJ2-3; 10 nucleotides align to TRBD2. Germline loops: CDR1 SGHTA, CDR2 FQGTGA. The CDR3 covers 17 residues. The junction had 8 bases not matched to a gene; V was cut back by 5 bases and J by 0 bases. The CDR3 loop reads CASSPNGLAASTDTQYF. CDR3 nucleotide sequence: TGTGCCAGCAGCCCGAATGGACTAGCGGCTAGCACAGATACGCAGTATTTT.

In DNA form, the CDR3 reads TGTGCCAGCAGCTCCTACAGGGAGCCCGATGAGCAGTTCTTC. It specifies CASSSYREPDEQFF. This rearrangement joins TRBV11-3 to TRBJ2-1; D might be TRBD1 (6 bases). CDR3 size: 14 residues. V lost 4 bases and J lost 8, with 15 bases in between. Germline CDR1 and CDR2: SGHNT and YENEEA.

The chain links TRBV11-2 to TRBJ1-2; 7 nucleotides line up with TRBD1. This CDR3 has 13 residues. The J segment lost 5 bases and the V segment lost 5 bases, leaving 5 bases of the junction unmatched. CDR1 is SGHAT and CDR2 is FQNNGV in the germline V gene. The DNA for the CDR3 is TGTGCCAGCAGCCCCGGGACAGAGTATGGCTACACCTTC. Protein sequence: CASSPGTEYGYTF.

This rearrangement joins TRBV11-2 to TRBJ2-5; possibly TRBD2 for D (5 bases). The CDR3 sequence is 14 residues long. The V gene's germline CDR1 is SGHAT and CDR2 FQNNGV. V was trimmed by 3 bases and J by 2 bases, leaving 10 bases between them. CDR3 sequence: CASSFRGNQETQYF. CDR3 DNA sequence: TGTGCCAGCAGCTTCCGGGGAAATCAAGAGACCCAGTACTTC. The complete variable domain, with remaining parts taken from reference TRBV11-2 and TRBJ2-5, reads EAGVAQSPRYKIIEKRQSVAFWCNPISGHATLYWYQQILGQGPKLLIQFQNNGVVDDSQLPKDRFSAERLKGVDSTLKIQPAKLEDSAVYLCASSFRGNQETQYFGPGTRLLVL.

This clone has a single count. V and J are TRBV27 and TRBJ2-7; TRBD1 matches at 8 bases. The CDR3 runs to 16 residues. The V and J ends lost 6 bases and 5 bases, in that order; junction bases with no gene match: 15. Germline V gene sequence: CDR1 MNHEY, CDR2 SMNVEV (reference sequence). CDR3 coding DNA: TGTGCCAGCAGCCGTACTATACAGGGGGGACTGGACGAGCAGTACTTC. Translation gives CASSRTIQGGLDEQYF.

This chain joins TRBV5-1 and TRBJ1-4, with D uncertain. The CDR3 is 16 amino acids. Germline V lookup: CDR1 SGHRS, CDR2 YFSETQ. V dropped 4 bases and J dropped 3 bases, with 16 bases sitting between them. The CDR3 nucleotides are TGCGCCAGCAGCCCGAGCCTACCGTCCCCTAATGAAAAACTGTTTTTT. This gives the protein CASSPSLPSPNEKLFF.

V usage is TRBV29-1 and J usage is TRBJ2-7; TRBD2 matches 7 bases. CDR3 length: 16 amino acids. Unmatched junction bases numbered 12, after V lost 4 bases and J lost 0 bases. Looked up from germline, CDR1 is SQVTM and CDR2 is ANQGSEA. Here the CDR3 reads CSVADSWSGNSYEQYF. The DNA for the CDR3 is TGCAGCGTTGCCGATTCGTGGAGCGGGAACTCCTACGAGCAGTACTTC.

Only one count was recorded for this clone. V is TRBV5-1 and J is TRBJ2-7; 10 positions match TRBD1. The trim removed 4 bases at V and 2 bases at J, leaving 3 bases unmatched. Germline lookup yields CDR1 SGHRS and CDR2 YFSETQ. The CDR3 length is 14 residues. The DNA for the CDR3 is TGCGCCAGCAGCGCTGGACAGGGGGCCTACGAGCAGTACTTC. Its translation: CASSAGQGAYEQYF.

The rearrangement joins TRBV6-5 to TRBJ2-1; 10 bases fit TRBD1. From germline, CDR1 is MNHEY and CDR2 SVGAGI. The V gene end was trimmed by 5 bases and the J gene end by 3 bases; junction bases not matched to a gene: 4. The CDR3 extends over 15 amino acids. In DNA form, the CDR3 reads TGTGCCAGCAGTGGGGACAGGGGTGGCTACAATGAGCAGTTCTTC. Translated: CASSGDRGGYNEQFF.

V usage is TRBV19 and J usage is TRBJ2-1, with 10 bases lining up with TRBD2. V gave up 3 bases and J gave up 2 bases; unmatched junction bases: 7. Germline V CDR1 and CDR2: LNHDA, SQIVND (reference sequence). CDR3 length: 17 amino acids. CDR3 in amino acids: CASSIRSSGSTYNEQFF. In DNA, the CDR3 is TGTGCCAGTAGTATTAGGTCTAGCGGGAGTACCTACAATGAGCAGTTCTTC. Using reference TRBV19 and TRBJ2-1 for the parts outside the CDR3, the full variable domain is DGGITQSPKYLFRKEGQNVTLSCEQNLNHDAMYWYRQDPGQGLRLIYYSQIVNDFQKGDIAEGYSVSREKKESFPLTVTSAQKNPTAFYLCASSIRSSGSTYNEQFFGPGTRLTVL.

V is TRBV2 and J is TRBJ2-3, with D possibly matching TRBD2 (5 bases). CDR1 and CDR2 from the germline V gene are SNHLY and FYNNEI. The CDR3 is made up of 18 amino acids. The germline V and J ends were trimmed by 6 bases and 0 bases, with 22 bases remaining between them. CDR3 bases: TGTGCCAGCAGCGGTTCCCCGAGCGGATTTACTAGCACAGATACGCAGTATTTT. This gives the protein CASSGSPSGFTSTDTQYF.

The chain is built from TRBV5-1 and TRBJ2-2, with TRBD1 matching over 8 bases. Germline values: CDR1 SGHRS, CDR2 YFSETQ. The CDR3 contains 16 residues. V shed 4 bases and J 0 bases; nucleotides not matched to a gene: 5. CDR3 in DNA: TGCGCCAGCAGCGCAGGGGGCATGTCGAACACCGGGGAGCTGTTTTTT. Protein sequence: CASSAGGMSNTGELFF.

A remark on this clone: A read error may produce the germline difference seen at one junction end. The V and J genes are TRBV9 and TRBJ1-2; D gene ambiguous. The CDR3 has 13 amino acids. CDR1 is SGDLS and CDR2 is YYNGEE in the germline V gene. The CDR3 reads CASSSGAKYGYTF. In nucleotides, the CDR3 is TGTGCCAGCAGCTCGGGAGCTAAATATGGCTACACCTTC. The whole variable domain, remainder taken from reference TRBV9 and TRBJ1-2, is DSGVTQTPKHLITATGQRVTLRCSPRSGDLSVYWYQQSLDQGLQFLIQYYNGEERAKGNILERFSAQQFPDLHSELNLSSLELGDSALYFCASSSGAKYGYTFGSGTRLTVV.

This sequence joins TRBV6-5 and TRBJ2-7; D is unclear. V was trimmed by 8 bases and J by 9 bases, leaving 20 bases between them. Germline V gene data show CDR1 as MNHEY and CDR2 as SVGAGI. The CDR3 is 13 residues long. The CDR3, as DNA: TGTGCCAGCGCCACCGACCGCCTGGCAGGGCAGTACTTC. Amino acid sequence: CASATDRLAGQYF.

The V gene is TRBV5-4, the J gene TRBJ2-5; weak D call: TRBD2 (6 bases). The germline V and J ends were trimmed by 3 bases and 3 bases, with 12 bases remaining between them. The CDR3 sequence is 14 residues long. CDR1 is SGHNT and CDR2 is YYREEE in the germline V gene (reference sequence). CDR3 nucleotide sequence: TGTGCCAGCAGCTGGACCGGGAGCGAAGAGACCCAGTACTTC. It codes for CASSWTGSEETQYF.

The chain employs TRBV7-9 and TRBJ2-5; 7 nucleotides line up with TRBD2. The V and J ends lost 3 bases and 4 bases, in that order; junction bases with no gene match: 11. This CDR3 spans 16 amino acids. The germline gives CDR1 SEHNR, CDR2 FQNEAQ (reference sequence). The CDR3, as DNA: TGTGCCAGCAGCTTTTTCCTAGCGGCCCTCCCAGAGACCCAGTACTTC. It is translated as CASSFFLAALPETQYF.

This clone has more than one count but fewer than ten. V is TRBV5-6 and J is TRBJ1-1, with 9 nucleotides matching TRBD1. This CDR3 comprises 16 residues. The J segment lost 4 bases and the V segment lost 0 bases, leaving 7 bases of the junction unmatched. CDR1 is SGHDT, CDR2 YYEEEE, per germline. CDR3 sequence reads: CASSLGQGGFGTEAFF. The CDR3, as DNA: TGTGCCAGCAGCTTGGGACAGGGGGGGTTCGGCACTGAAGCTTTCTTT. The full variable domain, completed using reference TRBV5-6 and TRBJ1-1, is DAGVTQSPTHLIKTRGQQVTLRCSPKSGHDTVSWYQQALGQGPQFIFQYYEEEERQRGNFPDRFSGHQFPNYSSELNVNALLLGDSALYLCASSLGQGGFGTEAFFGQGTRLTVV.

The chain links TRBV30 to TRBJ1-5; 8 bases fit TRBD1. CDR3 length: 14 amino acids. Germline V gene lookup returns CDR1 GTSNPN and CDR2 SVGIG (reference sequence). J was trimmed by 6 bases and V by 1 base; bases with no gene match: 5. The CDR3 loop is CAWSADRGTQPQHF. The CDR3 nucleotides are TGTGCCTGGAGTGCTGACAGGGGTACTCAGCCCCAGCATTTT.

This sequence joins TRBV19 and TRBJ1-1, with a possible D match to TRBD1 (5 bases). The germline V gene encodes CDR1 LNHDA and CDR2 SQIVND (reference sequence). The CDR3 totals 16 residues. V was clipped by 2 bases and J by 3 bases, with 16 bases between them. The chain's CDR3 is CASSIRAGLLDTEAFF. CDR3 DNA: TGTGCCAGTAGTATAAGGGCGGGACTTCTTGACACTGAAGCTTTCTTT.

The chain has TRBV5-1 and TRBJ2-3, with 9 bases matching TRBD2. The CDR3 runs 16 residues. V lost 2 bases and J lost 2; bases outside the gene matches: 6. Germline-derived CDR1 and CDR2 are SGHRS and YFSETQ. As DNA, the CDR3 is TGCGCCAGCAGCTTTGCGGGAGGGCGGAACACAGATACGCAGTATTTT. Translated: CASSFAGGRNTDTQYF.

The DNA of the CDR3 is TGCGCCAGCAGCCGAGGGGAATGGGGGAGGGGCAATGAGCAGTTCTTC. Translation gives CASSRGEWGRGNEQFF. The rearrangement uses TRBV4-3 and TRBJ2-1; TRBD2 agrees at 7 bases. Trimming at V came to 4 bases and at J to 6 bases, leaving 12 bases not matched to a gene. The CDR3 extends over 16 amino acids. Per the germline V gene, CDR1 is LGHNA and CDR2 is YSLEER.

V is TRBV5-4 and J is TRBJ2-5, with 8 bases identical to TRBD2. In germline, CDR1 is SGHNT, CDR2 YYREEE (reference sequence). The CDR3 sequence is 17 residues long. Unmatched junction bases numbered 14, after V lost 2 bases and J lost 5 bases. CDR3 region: CASSLSLGGGPSETQYF. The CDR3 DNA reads TGTGCCAGCAGCTTAAGTCTGGGCGGGGGGCCCTCGGAGACCCAGTACTTC.

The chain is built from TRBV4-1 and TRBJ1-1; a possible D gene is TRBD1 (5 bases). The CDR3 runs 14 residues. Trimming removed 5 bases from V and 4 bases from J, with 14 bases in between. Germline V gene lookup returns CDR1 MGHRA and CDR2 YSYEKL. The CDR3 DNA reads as TGCGCCAGCAGCTTGGACGGGGGGTCCACTGAAGCTTTCTTT. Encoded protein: CASSLDGGSTEAFF.

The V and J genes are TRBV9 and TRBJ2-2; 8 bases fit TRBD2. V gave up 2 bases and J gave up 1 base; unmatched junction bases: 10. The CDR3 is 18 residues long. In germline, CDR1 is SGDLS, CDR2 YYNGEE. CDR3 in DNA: TGTGCCAGCAGCGTGGGATCCGGGACTAGGAAGAACACCGGGGAGCTGTTTTTT. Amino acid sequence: CASSVGSGTRKNTGELFF.